This T cell receptor beta chain was recovered during a study of lymphopenia after photon versus proton radiotherapy. CDR3 size: 14 residues. Per germline, CDR1 MNHEY and CDR2 SMNVEV (reference sequence). The ends were cut back, 0 bases at V and 9 bases at J, with 12 bases in the middle. The repertoire was sequenced with immunoSEQ multiplex PCR; TCRdb's copy has only in-frame clones and lacks some. The sample contains 65,000 to 85,000 clones, 85% to 95% of which appear only once. The V call is TRBV27, the J call TRBJ2-1; D possibly corresponds to TRBD1 (6 bases). This clonotype was sampled from a woman aged 40 to 49 with cholangiocarcinoma. The sequences come from peripheral blood, collected from a patient treated with photon-based radiotherapy. The CDR3 protein is CASSLSMGAVEQFF. As DNA, the CDR3 is TGTGCCAGCAGTTTATCGATGGGGGCCGTTGAGCAGTTCTTC.